This entry is about one TCR beta chain. Antigen: not known. This sample is part of a study of cytomegalovirus exposure and HLA in healthy donors. Broader study findings: A list of 150 to 200 TCR beta chains associated with cytomegalovirus was given. In a later analysis, a missense DCLRE1C variant was linked to TCR beta V- and J-gene trimming. In a later analysis, parvovirus B19, influenza, CMV and Epstein-Barr virus appeared linked to several top co-occurrence clusters.

PCR used 60 Vbeta primers and 13 Jbeta primers. TCRdb's table, derived via immunoSEQ multiplex PCR, lists solely in-frame clones and lacks some. The data show roughly 100,000 clones, about four fifths seen once. The CDR3 spans 15 residues. Looked up from germline, CDR1 is SGHRS and CDR2 is YFSETQ. V was clipped by 1 base and J by 2 bases, with 12 bases between them. The sequenced sample was PBMCs. The chain recombines TRBV5-1 with TRBJ2-5, with D perhaps TRBD1 (5 bases). The origin of this receptor is a man in his forties in good health and CMV-seronegative. The CDR3 region has the DNA TGCGCCAGCAGCTTGCGTAGGGGTAAACAAGAGACCCAGTACTTC. This codes for CASSLRRGKQETQYF.